This T cell receptor beta chain was captured in a study of PD-1 blockade in classical Hodgkin lymphoma. With no exception, relapse followed autologous stem cell transplantation in all patients, and brentuximab vedotin exposure varied. Comment on this clone: Its antigen is not known.

Measured with immunoSEQ multiplex PCR; TCRdb has only the in-frame clones, and not every one. The sample lists about 85,000 clones; about nine tenths were seen once. Trimming took off 3 bases at V and 1 base at J, with 11 bases between the two ends. This CDR3 has 15 amino acids. From germline, CDR1 is SGHRS and CDR2 YFSETQ. Study-level results: Significantly greater TCR diversity emerged by C4D1 in CD4+ cells but not CD8+ cells. Relative to healthy donors, newly diagnosed patients reportedly had lower baseline TCR diversity, which was reported as lower still in relapsed/refractory patients.

This receptor was taken from a human donor with classical Hodgkin lymphoma. The source material was peripheral blood mononuclear cells (PBMCs), sampled before the second cycle of nivolumab. V usage is TRBV5-1 and J usage is TRBJ2-4; D is undetermined. The CDR3, as DNA: TGCGCCAGCAGCTCGGTCCTTGGGGCCAAAAACATTCAGTACTTC. It is translated as CASSSVLGAKNIQYF.